This T cell receptor beta chain emerged from a study of cytomegalovirus exposure and HLA in healthy donors. Study-wide results and caveats: Sequencing probably produced one cluster of sequence variants that were highly shared. Donor immune exposure was known only as CMV serostatus. Analysis performed later found roughly 17,000 TCR beta sequences associated with HLA alleles at 0.05 false discovery rate.

To note about this clone: The antigen remains undetermined.

The study ran its PCR with 60 Vbeta and 13 Jbeta primers. TCRdb's copy holds only in-frame clones and misses some; the assay was immunoSEQ multiplex PCR. The profile shows some 120,000 clones, 70% to 75% of them singletons. Germline-derived CDR1 and CDR2 are SGHTS and YDEGEE. This CDR3 has 15 amino acids. The V gene end was trimmed by 4 bases and the J gene end by 5 bases; junction bases not matched to a gene: 9. The J gene is TRBJ2-7, the V gene TRBV5-8; 10 bases align to TRBD1. The material sequenced was PBMCs. The sequence was obtained from a man in his thirties or forties in good health and CMV-seronegative. The CDR3 is CASSPRTGGIHEQYF. The CDR3 DNA is TGTGCCAGCAGCCCCCGGACAGGGGGTATTCACGAGCAGTACTTC.